These T cell receptor beta chains were read from a single sample in a study of early T cells in non-severe SARS-CoV-2 infection. One entry per CDR3 protein, called by TCRdb with MiXCR from the 5' RACE reads. The table records over 70,000 distinct CDR3 sequences, about 15% of them present only once. Material: whole blood. The receptors originated from an adult who was a healthcare worker with PCR-confirmed SARS-CoV-2 infection or an uninfected control (not recorded which). Both conserved end residues are part of each CDR3. Each record gives: CDR3 protein, CDR3 DNA, clone size, J gene, V gene, D gene. D genes are given only for firm matches. Expanded clones are given a class, and other clones once, few, many or no size at all.

CDR3aa: CASSLVSTNTEAFF
CDR3nt: TGTGCCAGCAGCTTAGTGTCCACAAACACTGAAGCTTTCTTT
abundance: few
j_gene: TRBJ1-1
v_gene: TRBV7-9
d_gene: .

CDR3aa: CASCPTSGSGETQYF
CDR3nt: TGTGCCAGCTGCCCGACTAGCGGGAGTGGGGAGACCCAGTACTTC
abundance: many
j_gene: TRBJ2-5
v_gene: TRBV27
d_gene: TRBD2

CDR3aa: CASSYSLQGADKLFF
CDR3nt: TGCGCCAGCAGCTACTCACTACAGGGGGCAGACAAACTGTTTTTT
abundance: few
j_gene: TRBJ1-4
v_gene: TRBV5-1
d_gene: TRBD1

CDR3aa: CASSEAAREVNTGELFF
CDR3nt: TGTGCCAGCAGTGAAGCTGCGCGGGAGGTCAACACCGGGGAGCTGTTTTTT
abundance: few
j_gene: TRBJ2-2
v_gene: TRBV2
d_gene: TRBD2

CDR3aa: CASSKQRKAFF
CDR3nt: TGCGCCAGCAGCAAACAGCGCAAAGCTTTCTTT
abundance: few
j_gene: TRBJ1-1
v_gene: TRBV4-1
d_gene: .

CDR3aa: CASSLLGYGYTF
CDR3nt: TGTGCCAGCAGTTTGCTTGGCTATGGCTACACCTTC
abundance: many
j_gene: TRBJ1-2
v_gene: TRBV28
d_gene: .

CDR3aa: CASSVGPGTTFNEQFF
CDR3nt: TGTGCCAGTAGTGTCGGCCCCGGGACGACGTTCAATGAGCAGTTCTTC
abundance: few
j_gene: TRBJ2-1
v_gene: TRBV19
d_gene: .

CDR3aa: CASLDGAGGWTQYF
CDR3nt: TGTGCCAGCCTGGACGGAGCCGGGGGCTGGACCCAGTACTTC
abundance: few
j_gene: TRBJ2-5
v_gene: TRBV2
d_gene: .

CDR3aa: CASSLRLAGANEQFF
CDR3nt: TGTGCCAGCAGTTTGCGCCTAGCGGGAGCCAATGAGCAGTTCTTC
abundance: few
j_gene: TRBJ2-1
v_gene: TRBV27
d_gene: TRBD2

CDR3aa: CSVVLPWGEQFF
CDR3nt: TGCAGCGTTGTACTCCCCTGGGGTGAGCAGTTCTTC
abundance: few
j_gene: TRBJ2-1
v_gene: TRBV29-1
d_gene: .

CDR3aa: CASSLAGPGELFF
CDR3nt: TGTGCCAGCAGCTTAGCAGGCCCCGGGGAGCTGTTTTTT
abundance: .
j_gene: TRBJ2-2
v_gene: TRBV7-3
d_gene: .

CDR3aa: CASSLVRTGDGELFF
CDR3nt: TGTGCCAGCAGTTTAGTGAGGACAGGGGACGGGGAGCTGTTTTTT
abundance: few
j_gene: TRBJ2-2
v_gene: TRBV12-3/TRBV12-4
d_gene: TRBD1

CDR3aa: CAISEFNPGDKLNYGYTF
CDR3nt: TGTGCCATCAGTGAATTCAACCCTGGGGACAAACTTAACTATGGCTACACCTTC
abundance: few
j_gene: TRBJ1-2
v_gene: TRBV10-3
d_gene: .

CDR3aa: CASSVLTSATDTQYF
CDR3nt: TGTGCCAGCAGCGTCCTGACTAGCGCCACAGATACGCAGTATTTT
abundance: .
j_gene: TRBJ2-3
v_gene: TRBV7-9
d_gene: TRBD2

CDR3aa: CASSGTGPYGYTF
CDR3nt: TGTGCCAGCAGCGGGACAGGCCCCTATGGCTACACCTTC
abundance: .
j_gene: TRBJ1-2
v_gene: TRBV7-9
d_gene: TRBD1

CDR3aa: CASSAGTHTGELFF
CDR3nt: TGTGCCAGCAGCGCCGGGACCCACACCGGGGAGCTGTTTTTT
abundance: .
j_gene: TRBJ2-2
v_gene: TRBV9
d_gene: .

CDR3aa: CASSEGYTGELFF
CDR3nt: TGTGCCAGCAGTGAAGGGTACACCGGGGAGCTGTTTTTT
abundance: few
j_gene: TRBJ2-2
v_gene: TRBV6-1
d_gene: .